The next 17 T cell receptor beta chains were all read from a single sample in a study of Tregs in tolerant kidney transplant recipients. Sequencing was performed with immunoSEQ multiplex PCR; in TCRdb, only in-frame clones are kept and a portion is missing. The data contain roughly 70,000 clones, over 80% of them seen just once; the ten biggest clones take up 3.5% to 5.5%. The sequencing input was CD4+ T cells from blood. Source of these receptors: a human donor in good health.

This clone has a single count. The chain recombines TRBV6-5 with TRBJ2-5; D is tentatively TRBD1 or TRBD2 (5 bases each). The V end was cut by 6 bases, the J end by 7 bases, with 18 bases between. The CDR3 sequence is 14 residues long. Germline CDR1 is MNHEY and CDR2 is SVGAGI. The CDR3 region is CASSRRDLWGTQYF. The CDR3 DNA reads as TGTGCCAGCAGCCGCCGGGACCTATGGGGGACCCAGTACTTC.

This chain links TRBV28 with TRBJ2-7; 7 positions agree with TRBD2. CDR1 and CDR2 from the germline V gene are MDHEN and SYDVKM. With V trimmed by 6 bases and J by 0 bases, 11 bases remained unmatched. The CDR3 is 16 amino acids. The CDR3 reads CASSTPLALSSYEQYF. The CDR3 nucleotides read TGTGCCAGCAGCACTCCACTAGCGCTCAGCTCCTACGAGCAGTACTTC. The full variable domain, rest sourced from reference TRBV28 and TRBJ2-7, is DVKVTQSSRYLVKRTGEKVFLECVQDMDHENMFWYRQDPGLGLRLIYFSYDVKMKEKGDIPEGYSVSREKKERFSLILESASTNQTSMYLCASSTPLALSSYEQYFGPGTRLTVT.

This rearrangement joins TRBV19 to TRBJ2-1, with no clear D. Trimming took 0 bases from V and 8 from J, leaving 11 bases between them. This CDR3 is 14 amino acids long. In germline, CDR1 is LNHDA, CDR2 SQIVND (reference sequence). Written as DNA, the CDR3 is TGTGCCAGTAGTATAGATCTCGTAATTTATGAGCAGTTCTTC. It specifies CASSIDLVIYEQFF.

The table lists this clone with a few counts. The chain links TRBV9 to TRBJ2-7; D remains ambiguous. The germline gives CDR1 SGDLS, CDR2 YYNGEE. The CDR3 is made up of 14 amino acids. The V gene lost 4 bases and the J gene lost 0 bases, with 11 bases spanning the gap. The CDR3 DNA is TGTGCCAGCAGCATCACAGCTGCCTCCTACGAGCAGTACTTC. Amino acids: CASSITAASYEQYF.

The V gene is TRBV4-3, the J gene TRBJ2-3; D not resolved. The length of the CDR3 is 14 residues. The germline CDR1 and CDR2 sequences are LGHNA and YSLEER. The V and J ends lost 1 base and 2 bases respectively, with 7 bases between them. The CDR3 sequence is CASSQGLDTDTQYF. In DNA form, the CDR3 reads TGCGCCAGCAGCCAAGGTTTAGACACAGATACGCAGTATTTT.

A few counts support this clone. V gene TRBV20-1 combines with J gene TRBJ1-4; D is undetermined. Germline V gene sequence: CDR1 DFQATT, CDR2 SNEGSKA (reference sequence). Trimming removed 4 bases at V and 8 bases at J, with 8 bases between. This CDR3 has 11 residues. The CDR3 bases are TGCAGTGCTATGGGCGGCGAAAAACTGTTTTTT. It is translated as CSAMGGEKLFF.

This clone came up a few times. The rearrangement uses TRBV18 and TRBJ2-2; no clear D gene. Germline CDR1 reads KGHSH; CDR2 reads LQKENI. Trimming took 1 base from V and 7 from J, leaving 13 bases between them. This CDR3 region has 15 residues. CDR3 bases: TGTGCCAGCTCACCACAGACCCATCCTGGCGGGGAGCTGTTTTTT. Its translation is CASSPQTHPGGELFF.

The CDR3 bases are TGCAGTGCTAGAAGGGAAACTGAAGCTTTCTTT. Residues: CSARRETEAFF. The chain combines TRBV20-1 with TRBJ1-1; D gene unclear. This CDR3 has 11 residues. The V end lost 2 bases, the J end lost 5 bases, and 6 bases lay between the germline ends. CDR1 and CDR2 (germline): DFQATT, SNEGSKA (reference sequence).

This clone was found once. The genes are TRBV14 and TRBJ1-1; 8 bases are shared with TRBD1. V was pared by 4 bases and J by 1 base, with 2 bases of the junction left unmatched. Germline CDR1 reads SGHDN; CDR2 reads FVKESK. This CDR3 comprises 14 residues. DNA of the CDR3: TGTGCCAGCAGCCTTGGGACAGGGAACACTGAAGCTTTCTTT. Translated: CASSLGTGNTEAFF. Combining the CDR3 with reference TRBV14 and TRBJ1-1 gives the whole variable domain EAGVTQFPSHSVIEKGQTVTLRCDPISGHDNLYWYRRVMGKEIKFLLHFVKESKQDESGMPNNRFLAERTGGTYSTLKVQPAELEDSGVYFCASSLGTGNTEAFFGQGTRLTVV.

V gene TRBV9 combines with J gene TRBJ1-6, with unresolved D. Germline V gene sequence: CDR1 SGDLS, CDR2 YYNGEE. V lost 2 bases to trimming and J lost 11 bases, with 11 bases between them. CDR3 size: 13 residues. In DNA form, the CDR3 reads TGTGCCAGCAGCGTTGAGGGAGAGACACCCCTCCACTTT. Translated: CASSVEGETPLHF.

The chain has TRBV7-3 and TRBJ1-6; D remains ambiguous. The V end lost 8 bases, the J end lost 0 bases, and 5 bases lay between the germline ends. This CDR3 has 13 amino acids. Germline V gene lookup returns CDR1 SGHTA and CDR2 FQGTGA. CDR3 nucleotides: TGTGCCAGCGGGGTCTCCTATAATTCACCCCTCCACTTT. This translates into CASGVSYNSPLHF.

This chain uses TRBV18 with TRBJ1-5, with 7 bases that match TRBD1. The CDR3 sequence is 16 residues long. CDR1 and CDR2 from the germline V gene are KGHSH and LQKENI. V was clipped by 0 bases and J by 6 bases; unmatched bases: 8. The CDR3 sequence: CASSPPGTAAGQPQHF. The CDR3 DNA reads TGTGCCAGCTCACCACCAGGGACAGCGGCGGGTCAGCCCCAGCATTTT. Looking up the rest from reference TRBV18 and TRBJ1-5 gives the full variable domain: NAGVMQNPRHLVRRRGQEARLRCSPMKGHSHVYWYRQLPEEGLKFMVYLQKENIIDESGMPKERFSAEFPKEGPSILRIQQVVRGDSAAYFCASSPPGTAAGQPQHFGDGTRLSIL.

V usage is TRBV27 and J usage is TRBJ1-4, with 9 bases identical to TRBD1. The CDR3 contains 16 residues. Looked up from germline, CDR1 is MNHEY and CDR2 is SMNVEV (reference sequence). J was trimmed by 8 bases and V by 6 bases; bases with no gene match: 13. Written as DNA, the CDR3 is TGTGCCAGCAGCCCTCGACTTTTACAGGGGGCCGAAAAACTGTTTTTT. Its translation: CASSPRLLQGAEKLFF.

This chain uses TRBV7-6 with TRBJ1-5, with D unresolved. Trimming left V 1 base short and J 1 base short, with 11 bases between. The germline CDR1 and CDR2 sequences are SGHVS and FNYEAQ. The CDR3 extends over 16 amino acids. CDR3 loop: CASSLEVGLSNQPQHF. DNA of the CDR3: TGTGCCAGCAGCTTAGAGGTGGGTTTGAGCAATCAGCCCCAGCATTTT.

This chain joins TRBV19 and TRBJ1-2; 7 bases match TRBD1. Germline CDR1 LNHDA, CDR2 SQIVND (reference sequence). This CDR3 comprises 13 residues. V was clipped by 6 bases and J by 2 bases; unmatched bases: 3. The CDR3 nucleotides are TGTGCCAGTAGGGGGACAGTGAACTATGGCTACACCTTC. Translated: CASRGTVNYGYTF.

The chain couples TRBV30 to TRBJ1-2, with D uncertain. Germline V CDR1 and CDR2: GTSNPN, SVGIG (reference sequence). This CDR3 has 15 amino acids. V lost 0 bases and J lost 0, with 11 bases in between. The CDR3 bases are TGTGCCTGGAGTGTACTTAGCAGTTCTAACTATGGCTACACCTTC. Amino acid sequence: CAWSVLSSSNYGYTF.

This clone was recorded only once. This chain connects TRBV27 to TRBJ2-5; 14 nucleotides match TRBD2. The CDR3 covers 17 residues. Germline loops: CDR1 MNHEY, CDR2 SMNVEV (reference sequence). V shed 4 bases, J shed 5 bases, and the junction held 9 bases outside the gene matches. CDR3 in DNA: TGTGCCAGCAGTTCTCCGGGACTAGCGGGGGTAGGGGAGACCCAGTACTTC. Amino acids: CASSSPGLAGVGETQYF.